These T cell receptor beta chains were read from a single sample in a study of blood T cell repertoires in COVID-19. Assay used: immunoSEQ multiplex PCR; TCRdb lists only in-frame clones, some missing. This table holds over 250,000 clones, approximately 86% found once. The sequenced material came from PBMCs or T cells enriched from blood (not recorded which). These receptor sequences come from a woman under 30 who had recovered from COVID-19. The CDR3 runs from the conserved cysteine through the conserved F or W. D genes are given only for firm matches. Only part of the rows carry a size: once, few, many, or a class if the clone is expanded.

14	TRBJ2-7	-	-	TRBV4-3	CASSQDQGSYEQYF	TGCGCCAGCAGCCAAGATCAGGGCTCCTACGAGCAGTACTTC
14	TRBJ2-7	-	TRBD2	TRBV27	CASSGLAGAYEQYF	TGTGCCAGCAGTGGACTAGCGGGAGCCTACGAGCAGTACTTC
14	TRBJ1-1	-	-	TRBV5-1	CASSLGGGNTEAFF	TGCGCCAGCAGCTTGGGCGGAGGGAACACTGAAGCTTTCTTT
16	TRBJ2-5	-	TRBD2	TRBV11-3	CASSSGSGGIQETQYF	TGTGCCAGCAGCTCGGGGAGCGGGGGGATTCAAGAGACCCAGTACTTC
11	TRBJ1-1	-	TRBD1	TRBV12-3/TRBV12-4	CASSVQGKAFF	TGTGCCAGCAGCGTACAGGGGAAAGCTTTCTTT
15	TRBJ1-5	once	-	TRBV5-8	CASSHSAGEKGSQHF	TGTGCCAGCAGCCACTCGGCAGGGGAGAAGGGGTCCCAGCATTTT
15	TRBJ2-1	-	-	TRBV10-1	CASSESAGTYNEQFF	TGCGCCAGCAGTGAGAGCGCGGGAACCTACAATGAGCAGTTCTTC
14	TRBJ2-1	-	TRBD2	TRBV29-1	CSVGVLAVYNEQFF	TGCAGCGTTGGCGTCCTAGCGGTATACAATGAGCAGTTCTTC
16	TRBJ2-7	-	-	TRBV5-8	CASSLTEGRGAYEQYF	TGTGCCAGCAGCTTGACCGAGGGCAGGGGAGCCTACGAGCAGTACTTC
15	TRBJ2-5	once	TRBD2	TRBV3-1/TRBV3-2	CASSTGGSGGETQYF	TGTGCCAGCAGTACCGGCGGTAGCGGGGGCGAGACCCAGTACTTC
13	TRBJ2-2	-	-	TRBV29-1	CSVDRGNTGELFF	TGCAGCGTTGACAGGGGGAACACCGGGGAGCTGTTTTTT
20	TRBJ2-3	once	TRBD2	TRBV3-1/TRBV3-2	CASSQVVLVAGYTSTDTQYF	TGTGCCAGCAGCCAAGTCGTTTTGGTAGCGGGGTACACTAGCACAGATACGCAGTATTTT
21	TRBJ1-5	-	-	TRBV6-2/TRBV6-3	CASSYPSFPGGVVYSNQPQHF	TGTGCCAGCAGTTACCCCTCTTTTCCCGGCGGGGTGGTATATAGCAATCAGCCCCAGCATTTT
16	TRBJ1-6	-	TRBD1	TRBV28	CASRRQGYENNSPLHF	TGTGCCAGCAGGCGACAGGGGTACGAAAATAATTCACCCCTCCACTTT
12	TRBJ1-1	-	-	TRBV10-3	CAISGVGAEAFF	TGTGCCATCAGTGGGGTAGGGGCTGAAGCTTTCTTT
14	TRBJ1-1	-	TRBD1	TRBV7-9	CASSLGQGSTEAFF	TGTGCCAGCAGCCTAGGACAGGGGAGCACTGAAGCTTTCTTT
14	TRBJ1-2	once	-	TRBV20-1	CSASSPGGNYGYTF	TGCAGTGCTAGTTCCCCTGGCGGTAACTATGGCTACACCTTC
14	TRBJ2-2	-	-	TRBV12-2	CASRLDTNTGELFF	TGTGCAAGTCGCTTGGACACGAACACCGGGGAGCTGTTTTTT
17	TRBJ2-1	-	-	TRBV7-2	CASSSWILVSSYNEQFF	TGTGCCAGCAGCTCATGGATACTAGTTAGCTCCTACAATGAGCAGTTCTTC
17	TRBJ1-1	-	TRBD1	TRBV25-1	CASSEYRTGGGNTEAFF	TGTGCCAGCAGTGAATACCGGACAGGAGGGGGGAACACTGAAGCTTTCTTT
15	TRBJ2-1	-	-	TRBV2	CASRERVSSYNEQFF	TGTGCCAGCAGGGAGCGGGTGAGCTCCTACAATGAGCAGTTCTTC
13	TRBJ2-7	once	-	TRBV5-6	CASSLPDSYEQYF	TGTGCCAGCAGCTTGCCAGACTCCTACGAGCAGTACTTC
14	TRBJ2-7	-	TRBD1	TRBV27	CASSWTGGGYEQYF	TGTGCCAGCAGTTGGACAGGGGGGGGGTACGAGCAGTACTTC
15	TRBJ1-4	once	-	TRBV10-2	CASSEMGGPNEKLFF	TGCGCCAGCAGTGAGATGGGGGGGCCGAATGAAAAACTGTTTTTT
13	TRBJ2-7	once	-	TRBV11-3	CASSFNGVYEQYF	TGTGCCAGCAGCTTCAACGGGGTCTACGAGCAGTACTTC
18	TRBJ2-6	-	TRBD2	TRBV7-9	CASSSSSGSSSGANVLTF	TGTGCCAGCAGCTCATCTAGCGGGAGTTCCTCTGGGGCCAACGTCCTGACTTTC
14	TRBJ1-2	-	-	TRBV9	CASTSLGHGYGYTF	TGTGCCAGCACCTCCTTGGGGCACGGCTATGGCTACACCTTC
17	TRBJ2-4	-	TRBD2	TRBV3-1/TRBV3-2	CASSQPPGLLAKNIQYF	TGTGCCAGCAGCCAGCCACCGGGACTACTAGCCAAAAACATTCAGTACTTC
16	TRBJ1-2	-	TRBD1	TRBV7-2	CASSLAPGQGVRGYTF	TGTGCCAGCAGCTTAGCGCCCGGACAGGGGGTTCGGGGCTACACCTTC
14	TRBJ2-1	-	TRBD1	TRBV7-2	CASSSGTGNREQFF	TGTGCCAGCAGCTCCGGGACAGGCAACAGGGAGCAGTTCTTC
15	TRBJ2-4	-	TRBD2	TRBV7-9	CASSSGRGAKNIQYF	TGTGCCAGCAGCTCCGGGAGGGGAGCCAAAAACATTCAGTACTTC
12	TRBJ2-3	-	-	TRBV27	CASSSNTDTQYF	TGTGCCAGCAGTTCTAACACAGATACGCAGTATTTT
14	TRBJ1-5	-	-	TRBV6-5	CASIRSVGNQPQHF	TGTGCCAGCATACGGTCGGTTGGCAATCAGCCCCAGCATTTT
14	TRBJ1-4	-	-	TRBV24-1	CASRLCGGNEKLFF	TGTGCCAGCAGACTTTGTGGGGGGAATGAAAAACTGTTTTTT
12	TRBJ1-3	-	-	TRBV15	CATRSSGNTIYF	TGTGCCACCAGATCGTCTGGAAACACCATATATTTT
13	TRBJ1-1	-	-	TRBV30	CAWIDWGRTEAFF	TGTGCCTGGATCGACTGGGGGCGCACTGAAGCTTTCTTT
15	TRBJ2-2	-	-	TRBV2	CASSLSSANTGELFF	TGTGCCAGCAGTTTATCCAGCGCGAACACCGGGGAGCTGTTTTTT
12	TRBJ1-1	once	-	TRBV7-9	CASSSMVGGAFF	TGTGCCAGCAGCTCGATGGTGGGAGGAGCTTTCTTT
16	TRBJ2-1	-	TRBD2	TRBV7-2	CASSLVFGGSNNEQFF	TGTGCCAGCAGCTTAGTGTTTGGCGGGAGCAACAATGAGCAGTTCTTC
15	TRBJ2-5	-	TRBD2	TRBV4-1	CASSLNSGAQGTQYF	TGCGCCAGCAGCCTTAATAGCGGGGCCCAGGGGACCCAGTACTTC
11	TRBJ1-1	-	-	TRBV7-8	CASSQNWEAFF	TGTGCCAGCAGCCAGAACTGGGAAGCTTTCTTT
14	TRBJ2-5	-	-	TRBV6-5	CASSSAGRGETQYF	TGTGCCAGCAGTTCGGCGGGAAGGGGAGAGACCCAGTACTTC
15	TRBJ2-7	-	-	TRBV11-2	CASSQTQGGTHEQYF	TGTGCCAGCAGCCAAACCCAGGGAGGAACCCACGAGCAGTACTTC
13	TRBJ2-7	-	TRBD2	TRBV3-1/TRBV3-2	CASSQGVAGEQYF	TGTGCCAGCAGCCAAGGAGTAGCGGGGGAGCAGTACTTC
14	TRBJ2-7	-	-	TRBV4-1	CASSQDSASYEQYF	TGCGCCAGCAGCCAAGATTCGGCTAGTTACGAGCAGTACTTC
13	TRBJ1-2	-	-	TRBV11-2	CASTLGGDYGYTF	TGTGCCAGCACCTTAGGGGGGGACTATGGCTACACCTTC
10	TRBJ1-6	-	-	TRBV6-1	CASSEYALHF	TGTGCCAGCAGTGAATATGCCCTCCACTTT
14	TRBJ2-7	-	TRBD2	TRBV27	CASSSGTIHYEQYF	TGTGCCAGCAGTTCCGGGACTATTCACTACGAGCAGTACTTC
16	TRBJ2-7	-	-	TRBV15	CATSRETGHGSYEQYF	TGTGCCACCAGCAGAGAGACAGGACACGGTTCCTACGAGCAGTACTTC
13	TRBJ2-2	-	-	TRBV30	CARETGNTGELFF	TGTGCCCGGGAAACAGGGAACACCGGGGAGCTGTTTTTT
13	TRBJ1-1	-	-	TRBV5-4	CASSARDNTEAFF	TGTGCCAGCAGCGCGAGGGATAACACTGAAGCTTTCTTT
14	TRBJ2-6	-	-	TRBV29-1	CSVEQNSGANVLTF	TGCAGCGTTGAACAGAACTCTGGGGCCAACGTCCTGACTTTC
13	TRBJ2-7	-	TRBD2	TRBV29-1	CSAYSGSPYEQYF	TGCAGCGCCTATAGCGGGAGTCCCTACGAGCAGTACTTC
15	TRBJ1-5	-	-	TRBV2	CASSDETPSNQPQHF	TGTGCCAGCAGTGATGAGACACCCAGCAATCAGCCCCAGCATTTT
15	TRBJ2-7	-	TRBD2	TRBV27	CASSLSTSGSYEQYF	TGTGCCAGCAGTTTATCAACTAGCGGGTCCTACGAGCAGTACTTC
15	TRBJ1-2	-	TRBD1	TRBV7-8	CASSLAGTGRARYTF	TGTGCCAGCAGCTTAGCTGGGACAGGGAGGGCTAGGTACACCTTC